Listed below are T cell receptor beta chains from one sample, sequenced in a study of identical twins. TCRdb called the 5' RACE reads again in MiXCR, with one record for every CDR3 protein. This sample yields just under 650,000 distinct CDR3 sequences, of which 7.1% are seen a single time; roughly 1.5% belongs to the top ten. Another study also made use of these data, one on yellow fever vaccine responses in identical twins.

Material for sequencing was PBMCs. These receptors originate from a woman under 30 in good health. Each CDR3 is given with its conserved first and last residue. Each record gives: J gene, V gene, D gene, clone size, CDR3 protein, CDR3 DNA. D genes are given only for firm matches. Expanded clones get a size class; other rows say once, few or many, or leave the size out.

>TRBJ2-7|TRBV29-1|TRBD1|NA
CSSWGGTGAGEQYF
TGCAGCTCTTGGGGAGGGACAGGGGCGGGGGAGCAGTACTTC
>TRBJ2-1|TRBV7-9|NA|many
CASRRGDSSGNEQFF
TGTGCCAGCAGGCGGGGGGACAGTTCGGGCAATGAGCAGTTCTTC
>TRBJ1-2|TRBV28|NA|NA
CASSLDRHYGYTF
TGTGCCAGCAGTTTAGACAGACACTATGGCTACACCTTC
>TRBJ2-1|TRBV12-3/TRBV12-4|TRBD2|few
CASSLEARGLAGDKLPPHKEQFF
TGTGCCAGCAGTTTAGAAGCTAGGGGATTAGCGGGAGACAAATTACCCCCCCACAAGGAGCAGTTCTTC
>TRBJ2-5|TRBV20-1|TRBD2|few
CSAETSGGQETQYF
TGCAGTGCCGAGACTAGCGGGGGCCAAGAGACCCAGTACTTC
>TRBJ2-2|TRBV11-2|NA|many
CASSSQRNTGELFF
TGTGCCAGCAGCTCACAGAGGAACACCGGGGAGCTGTTTTTT
>TRBJ1-4|TRBV25-1|NA|NA
CASSENEKLFF
TGTGCCAGCAGTGAAAATGAAAAACTGTTTTTT
>TRBJ2-3|TRBV5-1|NA|many
CASSDYQPLTDTQYF
TGCGCCAGCTCGGACTACCAACCCCTCACAGATACGCAGTATTTT
>TRBJ2-1|TRBV15|NA|NA
CATGGSNEQFF
TGTGCCACCGGGGGGAGCAATGAGCAGTTCTTC
>TRBJ2-1|TRBV20-1|NA|NA
CSASHYNEQFF
TGCAGTGCTAGCCACTACAATGAGCAGTTCTTC
>TRBJ2-5|TRBV6-5|TRBD1|few
CASSYSWTGDQETQYF
TGTGCCAGCAGTTACTCTTGGACAGGGGATCAAGAGACCCAGTACTTC
>TRBJ1-1|TRBV2|NA|NA
CASRGKGLRTEAFF
TGTGCCAGCAGAGGGAAGGGGTTGCGCACTGAAGCTTTCTTT
>TRBJ1-6|TRBV3-1|NA|many
CASSQDRRYSPLHF
TGTGCCAGCAGCCAAGATAGGAGGTATTCACCCCTCCACTTT
>TRBJ2-3|TRBV5-1|TRBD1|few
CASTWDRSTDTQYF
TGCGCCAGCACCTGGGACAGGAGCACAGATACGCAGTATTTT
>TRBJ2-7|TRBV2|NA|few
CASKVDSSYEQYF
TGTGCCAGCAAAGTTGACTCCTCCTACGAGCAGTACTTC
>TRBJ2-4|TRBV18|NA|few
CASSSNRVAKNIQYF
TGTGCCAGCTCATCTAACAGGGTAGCCAAAAACATTCAGTACTTC
>TRBJ2-5|TRBV28|NA|many
CASSFTEFLGETQYF
TGTGCCAGCAGTTTTACGGAATTCTTGGGGGAGACCCAGTACTTC
>TRBJ2-7|TRBV25-1|TRBD2|NA
CASTSGSWYEQYF
TGTGCCAGCACAAGCGGGAGTTGGTACGAGCAGTACTTC
>TRBJ2-1|TRBV5-1|TRBD2|NA
CASRSGTSNYNEQFF
TGCGCCAGCAGATCCGGGACTAGCAACTACAATGAGCAGTTCTTC
>TRBJ2-2|TRBV7-9|NA|NA
CASSERGRQHTGELFF
TGTGCCAGCAGCGAGAGGGGCCGTCAACACACCGGGGAGCTGTTTTTT
>TRBJ1-6|TRBV27|NA|few
CAKPGPLHF
TGTGCCAAACCGGGGCCCCTCCACTTT
>TRBJ2-1|TRBV29-1|TRBD2|many
CSGLTSRSSYNEQFF
TGCAGCGGCCTGACTAGCCGGAGCTCCTACAATGAGCAGTTCTTC
>TRBJ2-1|TRBV5-1|TRBD1|many
CASSPEATGMRQFF
TGCGCCAGCAGCCCCGAGGCGACAGGGATGAGACAGTTCTTC
>TRBJ1-4|TRBV12-3/TRBV12-4|NA|few
CASSTYSTGAEKLFF
TGTGCCAGCAGTACCTACTCGACGGGGGCTGAAAAACTGTTTTTT
>TRBJ2-5|TRBV15|TRBD1|many
CATSSERDRGEETQYF
TGTGCCACCAGCAGCGAGAGGGACAGGGGTGAGGAGACCCAGTACTTC
>TRBJ2-2|TRBV2|TRBD2|many
CASGLAVRGGELFF
TGTGCCAGCGGACTAGCGGTACGGGGCGGGGAGCTGTTTTTT
>TRBJ1-2|TRBV5-1|TRBD1|many
CASSWTGQGDYYGYTF
TGCGCCAGCAGCTGGACGGGACAGGGAGACTACTATGGCTACACCTTC
>TRBJ2-1|TRBV4-1|TRBD1|NA
CASSRTIRDRVSEQFF
TGCGCCAGCAGCAGAACAATCCGGGACAGGGTTAGTGAGCAGTTCTTC
>TRBJ2-3|TRBV5-1|TRBD2|many
CASSGTSGTDTQYF
TGCGCCAGCAGCGGGACTAGCGGCACAGATACGCAGTATTTT
>TRBJ2-1|TRBV2|NA|NA
CASSSERVNEQFF
TGTGCCAGCAGCAGTGAGCGGGTCAATGAGCAGTTCTTC
>TRBJ2-1|TRBV20-1|TRBD2|few
CSAGSGTSSYNEQFF
TGCAGTGCTGGATCCGGGACTAGCTCCTACAATGAGCAGTTCTTC
>TRBJ2-7|TRBV7-9|TRBD1|many
CASSQPGQSYEQYF
TGTGCCAGCAGCCAGCCGGGACAGTCCTACGAGCAGTACTTC
>TRBJ2-7|TRBV29-1|TRBD1|many
CSVAQGVYEQYF
TGCAGCGTGGCACAGGGGGTCTACGAGCAGTACTTC
>TRBJ2-2|TRBV9|NA|many
CASSVGLSPVANTGELFF
TGTGCCAGCAGCGTTGGGCTTAGCCCTGTCGCGAACACCGGGGAGCTGTTTTTT
>TRBJ2-5|TRBV12-3/TRBV12-4|TRBD1|few
CASRTGQGRETQYF
TGTGCCAGCAGGACGGGACAGGGACGTGAGACCCAGTACTTC
>TRBJ2-1|TRBV10-3|TRBD1|NA
CAITRGVSDRALNEQFF
TGTGCCATCACCCGAGGGGTTTCGGACAGGGCTCTAAATGAGCAGTTCTTC
>TRBJ1-2|TRBV19|NA|NA
CASSIGQGYGYTF
TGTGCCAGTAGTATTGGGCAGGGCTATGGCTACACCTTC
>TRBJ2-3|TRBV18|TRBD2|many
CASSPPGRGGSDTQYF
TGTGCCAGCTCACCACCGGGCCGGGGGGGGTCAGATACGCAGTATTTT
>TRBJ1-6|TRBV4-2|NA|NA
CASSQDDTGGSPLHF
TGTGCCAGCAGCCAAGATGACACCGGGGGTTCACCCCTCCACTTT
>TRBJ1-1|TRBV5-1|NA|few
CASSVDTEAFF
TGCGCCAGCAGCGTAGACACTGAAGCTTTCTTT
>TRBJ2-1|TRBV5-1|NA|many
CASSLVATGSYNEQFF
TGCGCCAGCAGCTTGGTAGCCACCGGGTCCTACAATGAGCAGTTCTTC
>TRBJ2-3|TRBV28|TRBD1|few
CASSSPWTGGIVGTDTQYF
TGTGCCAGCAGTTCCCCCTGGACAGGGGGCATTGTTGGCACAGATACGCAGTATTTT
>TRBJ2-1|TRBV6-1|TRBD2|few
CASSPETSGSSNEQFF
TGTGCCAGCAGTCCTGAGACTAGCGGGAGCAGCAATGAGCAGTTCTTC
>TRBJ2-5|TRBV20-1|NA|many
CSARDMRNQETQYF
TGCAGTGCTAGAGATATGAGGAACCAAGAGACCCAGTACTTC
>TRBJ1-1|TRBV7-9|NA|NA
CASSLVELNTEAFF
TGTGCCAGCAGCTTAGTCGAGTTGAACACTGAAGCTTTCTTT
>TRBJ2-5|TRBV29-1|NA|few
CSVEAFGGETQYF
TGCAGCGTTGAAGCATTTGGGGGTGAGACCCAGTACTTC
>TRBJ2-1|TRBV12-3/TRBV12-4|NA|few
CASSLAILLNEQFF
TGTGCCAGCAGTTTAGCCATACTACTCAATGAGCAGTTCTTC
>TRBJ2-3|TRBV11-1|TRBD2|few
CASSPGGLAGGETQDTQYF
TGTGCCAGCAGCCCTGGGGGACTAGCGGGAGGCGAGACGCAGGATACGCAGTATTTT
>TRBJ2-1|TRBV11-2|TRBD2|NA
CASRRLAGGPEQFF
TGTGCCAGCAGGAGACTAGCGGGGGGGCCAGAGCAGTTCTTC
>TRBJ2-3|TRBV18|TRBD2|NA
CASGYSGSTDTQYF
TGTGCCAGCGGCTATAGCGGGAGCACAGATACGCAGTATTTT
>TRBJ2-1|TRBV10-3|NA|few
CAISEIGEQFF
TGTGCCATCAGTGAGATTGGTGAGCAGTTCTTC
>TRBJ1-1|TRBV12-3/TRBV12-4|NA|many
CASRTQVNTEAFF
TGTGCCAGCAGAACACAGGTGAACACTGAAGCTTTCTTT
>TRBJ1-3|TRBV28|NA|NA
CASGEDRSGDTIYF
TGTGCCAGCGGGGAAGACCGTAGTGGGGACACCATATATTTT
>TRBJ2-6|TRBV20-1|TRBD1|few
CSARVQGVPGSGANVLTF
TGCAGTGCTAGAGTTCAGGGGGTCCCAGGGTCTGGGGCCAACGTCCTGACTTTC
>TRBJ1-1|TRBV20-1|NA|few
CSARTRVGQENTEAFF
TGCAGTGCTCGAACAAGAGTCGGTCAGGAGAACACTGAAGCTTTCTTT